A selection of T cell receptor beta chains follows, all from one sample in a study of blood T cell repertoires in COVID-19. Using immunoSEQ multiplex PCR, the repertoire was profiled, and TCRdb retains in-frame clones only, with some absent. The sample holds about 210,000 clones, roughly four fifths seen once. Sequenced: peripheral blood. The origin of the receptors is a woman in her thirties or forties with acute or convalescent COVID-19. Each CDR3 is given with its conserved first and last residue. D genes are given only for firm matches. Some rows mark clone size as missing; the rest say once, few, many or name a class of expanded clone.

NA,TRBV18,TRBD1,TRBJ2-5,TGTGCCAGCTCGCTTGACAGGGGGCGACGGGAGACCCAGTACTTC,CASSLDRGRRETQYF
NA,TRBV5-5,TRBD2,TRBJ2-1,TGTGCCAGCAGCTTGGGTGGGACTAGCGGCAATGAGCAGTTCTTC,CASSLGGTSGNEQFF
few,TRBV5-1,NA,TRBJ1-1,TGCGCCAGCAGCTTGGGTCAGGGTATGTGGCCTGAAGCTTTCTTT,CASSLGQGMWPEAFF
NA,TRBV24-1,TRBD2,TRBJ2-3,TGTGCCACCAGTGATCTTCAAAGAGCGGGGGGGCCTGATACGCAGTATTTT,CATSDLQRAGGPDTQYF
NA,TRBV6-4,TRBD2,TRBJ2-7,TGTGCCAGCAGTCGACTAGCGGGCCCCTCCTACGAGCAGTACTTC,CASSRLAGPSYEQYF
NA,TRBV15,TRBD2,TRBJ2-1,TGTGCCACCAGCCGCCAGTCTAGCGGGGGATTTGACAATGAGCAGTTCTTC,CATSRQSSGGFDNEQFF
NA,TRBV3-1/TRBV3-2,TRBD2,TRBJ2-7,TGTGCCAGCAGCCAAGCTAGCGGGGGGGCCTACGAGCAGTACTTC,CASSQASGGAYEQYF
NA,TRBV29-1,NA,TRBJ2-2,TGCAGCGTTGATATGACAGCGCAAAAAAACACCGGGGAGCTGTTTTTT,CSVDMTAQKNTGELFF
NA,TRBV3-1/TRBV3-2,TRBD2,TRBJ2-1,TGTGCCAGCAGCCTGACTAGCGGGGATGAGCAGTTCTTC,CASSLTSGDEQFF
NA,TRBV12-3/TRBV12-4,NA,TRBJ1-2,TGTGCCAGCAGTTTTGGGGCAGGAAATGGCTACACCTTC,CASSFGAGNGYTF
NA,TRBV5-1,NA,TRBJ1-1,TGCGCCAGCAGCTTGGCAGGGAAGGGGGACACTGAAGCTTTCTTT,CASSLAGKGDTEAFF
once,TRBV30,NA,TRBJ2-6,TGTGCCTGGGGAGGCGGCTCTGGGGCCAACGTCCTGACTTTC,CAWGGGSGANVLTF
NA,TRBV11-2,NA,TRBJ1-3,TGTGCCAGCAGCTTTAATACAGGGAGCGGAAACACCATATATTTT,CASSFNTGSGNTIYF